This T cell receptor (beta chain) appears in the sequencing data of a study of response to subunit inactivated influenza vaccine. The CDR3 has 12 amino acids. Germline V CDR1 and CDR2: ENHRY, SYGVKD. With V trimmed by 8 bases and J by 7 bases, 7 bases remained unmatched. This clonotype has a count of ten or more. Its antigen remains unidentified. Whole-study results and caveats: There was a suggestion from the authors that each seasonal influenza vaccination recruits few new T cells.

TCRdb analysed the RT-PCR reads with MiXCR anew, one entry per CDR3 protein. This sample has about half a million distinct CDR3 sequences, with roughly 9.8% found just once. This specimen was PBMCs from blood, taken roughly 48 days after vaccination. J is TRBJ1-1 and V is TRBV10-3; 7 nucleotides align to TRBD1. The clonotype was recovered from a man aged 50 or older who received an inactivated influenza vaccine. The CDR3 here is CAIQGGLGEAFF. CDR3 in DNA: TGTGCCATCCAAGGGGGCCTGGGTGAAGCTTTCTTT.